The clone carrying this TCR beta chain turned up a few times. Its antigen is unidentified. The source of the sample is a study of response to subunit inactivated influenza vaccine. One entry per CDR3 protein results from TCRdb running MiXCR on the RT-PCR reads. The sample has some 500,000 distinct CDR3 sequences, 25% seen once. Findings and limits, study-wide: Authors suggested each seasonal influenza vaccination recruits few new T cells.

Sample: CD4+ T cells sorted from PBMCs, taken 5 days after vaccination. The receptor was derived from a man aged 50 or older who received an inactivated influenza vaccine.

CDR3 sequence reads: CASSNQQASSYEQYF. The CDR3 region has the DNA TGTGCCAGCAGTAACCAACAGGCTAGCTCCTACGAGCAGTACTTC. The gene calls are TRBV28 and TRBJ2-7; D might be TRBD1 (5 bases). This CDR3 has 15 amino acids. Germline V gene sequence: CDR1 MDHEN, CDR2 SYDVKM. Trimming shortened V by 5 bases and J by 0 bases, and 14 bases separated the two germline ends.